One and the same sample provided the 14 T cell receptor beta chains below, sequenced in a study of T cell responses to AZD1222 COVID-19 vaccine. TCRdb's table, derived via immunoSEQ multiplex PCR, lists solely in-frame clones and lacks some. The data contain about 150,000 clones, around 89% of them seen just once; the ten biggest clones take up roughly 6.9%. Sequences were derived from peripheral blood, sampled on day 0 of AZD1222 vaccination. These receptors originate from an adult in good health.

V is TRBV29-1 and J is TRBJ2-1; no clear D. The CDR3 covers 11 residues. Germline assignment: CDR1 SQVTM and CDR2 ANQGSEA. CDR3: CTSVAYNEQFF. As DNA, the CDR3 is TGCACCTCCGTCGCGTACAATGAGCAGTTCTTC.

The chain employs TRBV21-1 and TRBJ1-2; the table gives TRBD1 as D, unverified against the DNA. TRBV21-1 counts as a pseudogene. The CDR3 is made up of 13 amino acids. CDR3 in amino acids: CASSKVRANGYTF. In DNA, the CDR3 is TGTGCCAGCAGCAAAGTCAGGGCTAATGGCTACACCTTC.

The chain combines TRBV5-5 with TRBJ2-2; 8 bases are shared with TRBD2. CDR1 and CDR2 from the germline V gene are SGHKS and YYEKEE (reference sequence). V shed 1 base and J 2 bases; nucleotides not matched to a gene: 7. The CDR3 extends over 17 amino acids. The CDR3 bases are TGTGCCAGCAGCTTGCCACTAGCGGAAGATAACACCGGGGAGCTGTTTTTT. This codes for CASSLPLAEDNTGELFF.

The V gene is TRBV6-4, the J gene TRBJ1-3; the D is unclear. V lost 4 bases to trimming and J lost 0 bases, with 4 bases between them. CDR1 and CDR2 (germline): MRHNA, SNTAGT. CDR3 length: 13 residues. The CDR3 loop is CASSANSGNTIYF. The CDR3 nucleotides read TGTGCCAGCAGTGCGAACTCTGGAAACACCATATATTTT.

This chain uses TRBV9 with TRBJ1-5, with 9 bases matching TRBD1. Losses at the gene ends were 6 bases for V and 4 bases for J; bases not matched to a gene: 8. Germline CDR1 and CDR2: SGDLS and YYNGEE. The CDR3 sequence is 15 residues long. CDR3 nucleotides: TGTGCCAGCAACATCGATGGACAGGGGAATCAGCCCCAGCATTTT. It codes for CASNIDGQGNQPQHF.

The V call is TRBV5-1, the J call TRBJ2-1, with 10 bases identical to TRBD1. V trimming: 0 bases; J trimming: 4 bases; junction bases outside the gene matches: 4. The CDR3 totals 16 residues. Germline V gives CDR1 SGHRS, CDR2 YFSETQ. The CDR3 loop reads CASSLGDRGLYNEQFF. CDR3 nucleotides: TGCGCCAGCAGCTTGGGGGACAGGGGTTTATACAATGAGCAGTTCTTC.

This chain joins TRBV7-9 and TRBJ1-3; D may be TRBD1 (6 bases). The CDR3 spans 15 residues. The germline CDR1 and CDR2 sequences are SEHNR and FQNEAQ (reference sequence). V lost 5 bases to trimming and J lost 4 bases, with 15 bases between them. CDR3 DNA sequence: TGTGCCAGCAGCCCCGGGGGGGCTAAAGGAAACACCATATATTTT. It yields the protein CASSPGGAKGNTIYF.

CDR3 protein: CASSILLSTDRTDTQYF. In DNA form, the CDR3 reads TGCGCCAGCAGCATTCTATTGTCGACAGATCGCACAGATACGCAGTATTTT. This rearrangement joins TRBV5-1 to TRBJ2-3; weak D call: TRBD1 (5 bases). Germline assignment: CDR1 SGHRS and CDR2 YFSETQ. CDR3 length: 17 amino acids. V lost 4 bases and J lost 1, with 19 bases in between.

The CDR3 nucleotides read TGCGCCAGCAGCACGGGACAGTGGAATGAGCAGTTCTTC. Amino acids: CASSTGQWNEQFF. The chain joins TRBV5-1 to TRBJ2-1; 7 nucleotides agree with TRBD1. Germline loops: CDR1 SGHRS, CDR2 YFSETQ. The CDR3 contains 13 residues. Trimming took 4 bases from V and 7 from J; bases not matched to a gene: 5.

The chain couples TRBV27 to TRBJ1-2; TRBD1 matches 9 bases. With V trimmed by 3 bases and J by 4 bases, 6 bases remained unmatched. Germline assignment: CDR1 MNHEY and CDR2 SMNVEV (reference sequence). This CDR3 contains 15 residues. This CDR3 reads CASSLATGGTYGYTF. CDR3 nucleotides: TGTGCCAGCAGTTTGGCTACAGGGGGCACCTATGGCTACACCTTC.

This clone was found a few times. The chain uses TRBV4-1 and TRBJ1-3; D remains ambiguous. The CDR3 covers 15 residues. V was clipped by 2 bases and J by 0 bases, with 8 bases between them. Germline CDR1 MGHRA, CDR2 YSYEKL. CDR3: CASSQYIFSGNTIYF. The CDR3 coding sequence is TGCGCCAGCAGCCAATACATTTTCTCTGGAAACACCATATATTTT.

The chain is built from TRBV4-1 and TRBJ1-5; D remains ambiguous. The CDR3 is made up of 14 amino acids. Germline V gene sequence: CDR1 MGHRA, CDR2 YSYEKL. Trimming took off 5 bases at V and 4 bases at J, with 12 bases between the two ends. The CDR3 DNA reads TGCGCCAGCAGCGGACGGGGAGGGAATCAGCCCCAGCATTTT. Residues: CASSGRGGNQPQHF.

The genes are TRBV28 and TRBJ2-3, with TRBD1 matching over 9 bases. The CDR3 is made up of 16 amino acids. The germline gives CDR1 MDHEN, CDR2 SYDVKM. Unmatched junction bases numbered 9, after V lost 7 bases and J lost 1 base. In nucleotides, the CDR3 is TGTGCCAGCAACAACAGGGGGCAGGATGGCACAGATACGCAGTATTTT. Translation gives CASNNRGQDGTDTQYF.

Note on this clone: Other DNA sequences within the sample encode an identical CDR3. This chain joins TRBV20-1 and TRBJ2-5; D gene ambiguous. Trimming pared 0 bases from V and 4 bases from J, leaving 0 bases between. The germline gives CDR1 DFQATT, CDR2 SNEGSKA (reference sequence). This CDR3 region has 10 residues. The CDR3 region has the DNA TGCAGTGCTAGAGAAGAGACCCAGTACTTC. Translating it yields CSAREETQYF.